These T cell receptor beta chains were read from a single sample in a study of T cells expressing NK-cell markers. TCRdb reanalyzed the 5' RACE reads and collapses them to one entry per CDR3 protein, without DNA. The specimen's table records around 380,000 distinct CDR3 sequences. The sample taken for sequencing was blood T cells: a sorted CD56 or NKG2C T cell subset, CD4+ or CD8+ T cells, or bulk PBMC T cells (not recorded which). Receptors originate from a woman between 45 and 60 years old in good health. Each CDR3 is given with its conserved first and last residue.

v_call	j_call	cdr3_aa
TRBV12-3/TRBV12-4	TRBJ2-1	CASTRGVEQFF
TRBV12-3/TRBV12-4	TRBJ2-5	CASSLQGGQAGKTQYF
TRBV3-1	TRBJ2-3	CASSQDLVGRVGDTQYF
TRBV10-3	TRBJ1-3	CAISDTESSGNTIYF
TRBV4-1	TRBJ1-2	CASSRLPGGDDREGGYGYTF
TRBV29-1	TRBJ2-1	CSVVEASGRGEQFF
TRBV7-9	TRBJ2-3	CASSSSDRTLTDTQYF
TRBV13	TRBJ2-1	CASSLQPLTSGLHNEQFF
TRBV6-6	TRBJ1-1	CASSYTQGVTEAFF
TRBV30	TRBJ2-1	CAWKGHAGGWESSYNEQFF
TRBV5-1	TRBJ2-1	CASSLELGGEQFF